This TCR beta chain was obtained from a study of shared T cell receptors in the human thymus. Here immunoSEQ multiplex PCR was the method, and the copy in TCRdb shows in-frame clones only, minus some. The data contain 700,000 or so clones, around 85% of them seen just once; the ten biggest clones take up 0.0095% to 0.013%. V shed 6 bases and J shed 1 base, with 6 bases lying between them. Germline V lookup: CDR1 MGHDK, CDR2 SYGVNS. The CDR3 is 12 amino acids. These sequences were also reported in another study, on human thymus T cells. That investigation notes: Donors were healthy Finnish infants having corrective surgery for congenital heart defects. Obtained as resections during corrective heart surgery, the thymus tissue was then studied. Thymic and blood repertoires showed apparently biased V and J gene usage. Related work showed strongly overlapping thymic repertoires across unrelated individuals.

The sequencing input was thymocytes. This sequence originates from a girl less than two years old with a congenital heart defect. The V call is TRBV25-1, the J call TRBJ1-2; D uncertain. The CDR3 DNA is TGTGCCAGCAGAGCCGTTAACTATGGCTACACCTTC. This codes for CASRAVNYGYTF.